These T cell receptor beta chains were read from a single sample in a study of T cell changes during pregnancy in multiple sclerosis. Some clones are missing from TCRdb's copy, which holds only in-frame ones; the method was immunoSEQ multiplex PCR. The sample lists around 92,000 clones; 90% to 95% were seen once. The material sequenced was peripheral blood, taken in the third trimester of pregnancy. Receptors were obtained from a female donor with multiple sclerosis, enrolled in a pregnancy study. CDR3s include the opening cysteine and the closing phenylalanine or tryptophan. A D gene is named only where the DNA matches it firmly. A clone size is listed for some rows: how often the clone was seen (once, few, many), or a class if it is expanded.

J | D | size | V | CDR3 | DNA
TRBJ2-1 | TRBD2 | - | TRBV7-2 | CASSLAASGSNEQFF | TGTGCCAGCAGCTTAGCGGCTAGCGGGAGCAATGAGCAGTTCTTC
TRBJ1-2 | - | few | TRBV25-1 | CATDGENYGYTF | TGTGCGACCGATGGGGAGAACTATGGCTACACCTTC
TRBJ1-1 | - | - | TRBV6-1 | CASSEYTSPGNTEAFF | TGTGCCAGCAGTGAATACACCTCTCCGGGGAACACTGAAGCTTTCTTT
TRBJ2-6 | - | - | TRBV10-2 | CASIDRPSSGANVLTF | TGCGCCAGCATAGACAGGCCAAGCTCTGGGGCCAACGTCCTGACTTTC
TRBJ2-7 | TRBD2 | - | TRBV6-6 | CASSPSGLSYEQYF | TGTGCCAGCAGTCCTAGCGGGCTTTCCTACGAGCAGTACTTC
TRBJ2-5 | TRBD2 | - | TRBV4-2 | CASSQENAGGPRNF | TGTGCCAGCAGCCAAGAAAATGCGGGAGGGCCAAGGAACTTC
TRBJ2-2 | TRBD2 | - | TRBV7-2 | CASSLAPSGRNTGELFF | TGTGCCAGCAGCTTAGCGCCCAGCGGGAGGAACACCGGGGAGCTGTTTTTT
TRBJ2-2 | - | - | TRBV15 | CATSRDQGIRITGELFF | TGTGCCACCAGCAGAGATCAGGGGATAAGGATCACCGGGGAGCTGTTTTTT
TRBJ2-7 | - | - | TRBV10-3 | CAISAESGRFIYEQYF | TGTGCCATCAGTGCCGAGTCCGGTCGATTTATCTACGAGCAGTACTTC
TRBJ1-5 | TRBD1 | - | TRBV28 | CASRLRDRDQPQHF | TGTGCCAGCAGGCTCCGGGACAGGGATCAGCCCCAGCATTTT
TRBJ2-1 | TRBD2 | - | TRBV5-1 | CASSLGRLAGGPGDEQFF | TGCGCCAGCAGCTTGGGGAGACTAGCGGGAGGGCCCGGGGATGAGCAGTTCTTC
TRBJ1-1 | TRBD1 | - | TRBV19 | CASSDRGYTEAFF | TGTGCCAGTTCGGACAGGGGATACACTGAAGCTTTCTTT
TRBJ2-7 | TRBD1 | - | TRBV29-1 | CSAGTVYEQYF | TGCAGCGCCGGGACAGTCTACGAGCAGTACTTC
TRBJ2-2 | TRBD2 | - | TRBV29-1 | CSGGRIDTGELFF | TGCAGCGGCGGGAGGATCGACACCGGGGAGCTGTTTTTT
TRBJ2-7 | - | - | TRBV19 | CASSWTHSAESYEQYF | TGTGCCAGTAGTTGGACCCATAGCGCCGAATCCTACGAGCAGTACTTC
TRBJ2-7 | - | - | TRBV10-2 | CASSEGGGPERDEQYF | TGCGCCAGCAGTGAGGGGGGCGGTCCCGAACGGGACGAGCAGTACTTC
TRBJ2-1 | - | - | TRBV7-9 | CASSSGAGISNEQFF | TGTGCCAGCAGTTCCGGCGCGGGGATCTCTAATGAGCAGTTCTTC